The entry below describes one T cell receptor beta chain. This clonotype came up a few times. Its recognized antigen is unknown. No much larger clonotype is one base removed from it; base qualities were not supplied. The data were obtained in a study of T cell repertoires in cytomegalovirus infection (dated by TCRdb to the late 2010s). Regarding the complete study: Because public TCR beta signatures pointed to carriage of CMV infection together with the matching HLA type, the HLA type of each donor mattered for the analysis. Beyond this particular receptor, the publication reports: The ex vivo response was dominated by HLA-C-restricted CMV-specific TCR beta clonotypes, which also provided the single most frequent clonotype in two of eight donors. In both this cohort and an independent approximately 370-donor cohort, the cumulative frequency of public TCR beta family members distinguished carriers of CMV infection plus the relevant HLA type.

From the germline V gene, CDR1 is SQVTM and CDR2 is ANQGSEA. Including cysteine and phenylalanine, the CDR3 has 11 amino acids. Just the 33-base CDR3 DNA is kept, in frame starting at base 1. Cut back by 6 bases and 8 bases, the V and J ends lie 13 bases apart. The listed sequencing device is Illumina HiSeq 1500. TCRdb reworked the public reads: Q25 trimming with fastp, MiXCR clone assembly, productive beta chains retained. Rows are unified per CDR3 protein, each entry keeping the most common DNA and genes. Present in this sample are some 270,000 distinct CDR3 sequences, about 15% of which were seen just once. About half of the sample comes from the top ten.

The rearrangement joined TRBV29-1 to TRBJ1-2; the best D guess is TRBD1, with 5 bases matching. The sequence was obtained from a human donor in good health (CMV status not recorded). Some clones in this sample may be carry-over from other donors' samples. The sequenced sample was CD8+ T cells from PBMCs. The sequence in DNA is TGCAGCGTCTTCGGGGGTAACGGCTACACCTTC. This yields the protein CSVFGGNGYTF.